The 6 T cell receptor beta chains below come from one sample, sequenced in a study of blood T cell repertoires in COVID-19. Generated by immunoSEQ multiplex PCR, the TCRdb table keeps only in-frame clones and is missing some. The sample yields around 130,000 clones, 75% to 85% seen once. Sequenced material: peripheral blood. The receptor source for this set is a human donor in a cohort sampled during active COVID-19.

This clone was seen once. V is TRBV7-9 and J is TRBJ1-1; 8 bases line up with TRBD1. The CDR3 runs to 16 residues. Germline CDR1 reads SEHNR; CDR2 reads FQNEAQ (reference sequence). The ends lost 4 bases at V and 1 base at J; junction bases unmatched: 8. The CDR3 sequence is CASSSSYRGTNTEAFF. Here the CDR3 DNA reads TGTGCCAGCAGCTCCTCATACAGGGGGACGAACACTGAAGCTTTCTTT. The variable domain in full, with the rest retrieved from reference TRBV7-9 and TRBJ1-1, is DTGVSQNPRHKITKRGQNVTFRCDPISEHNRLYWYRQTLGQGPEFLTYFQNEAQLEKSRLLSDRFSAERPKGSFSTLEIQRTEQGDSAMYLCASSSSYRGTNTEAFFGQGTRLTVV.

In this sample, this clone turned up a few times. The same CDR3 can be traced to other DNA sequences in this sample. This chain uses TRBV19 with TRBJ1-1; D gene uncertain. There are 13 residues in the CDR3. Germline V CDR1 and CDR2: LNHDA, SQIVND (reference sequence). The ends were cut back, 3 bases at V and 1 base at J, with 6 bases in the middle. The CDR3: CASSINRNTEAFF. In DNA form, the CDR3 reads TGTGCCAGTAGTATTAACAGGAACACTGAAGCTTTCTTT. Full variable domain (rest looked up from reference TRBV19 and TRBJ1-1): DGGITQSPKYLFRKEGQNVTLSCEQNLNHDAMYWYRQDPGQGLRLIYYSQIVNDFQKGDIAEGYSVSREKKESFPLTVTSAQKNPTAFYLCASSINRNTEAFFGQGTRLTVV.

The V gene is TRBV3-1 (or the pseudogene TRBV3-2), the J gene TRBJ2-5, with TRBD1 matching over 7 bases. CDR1 is LGHDT, CDR2 YNNKEL, per germline (reference sequence). This CDR3 is built from 13 residues. V shed 3 bases and J 13 bases; nucleotides not matched to a gene: 11. The DNA of the CDR3 is TGTGCCAGCAGCCAGGTAGACAGGGTTGATCGGTACTTC. Translated: CASSQVDRVDRYF.

This clone appeared a few times. The J gene is TRBJ1-6, the V gene TRBV3-1 (or the pseudogene TRBV3-2); D gene ambiguous. Deletions cut 6 bases from V and 8 bases from J, with 20 bases between. The germline gives CDR1 LGHDT, CDR2 YNNKEL (reference sequence). The CDR3 length is 16 residues. The CDR3, as DNA: TGTGCCAGCAGATTCGGGGTTGGCAGGCTTCATTCACCCCTCCACTTT. Its protein product is CASRFGVGRLHSPLHF.

The chain couples TRBV7-2 to TRBJ2-3; TRBD2 is a possible D gene (6 bases). Germline assignment: CDR1 SGHTA and CDR2 FQGNSA. This CDR3 has 14 amino acids. Deletions cut 2 bases from V and 4 bases from J, with 10 bases between. CDR3: CASSLMGGADTQYF. CDR3 coding DNA: TGTGCCAGCAGCTTAATGGGAGGCGCAGATACGCAGTATTTT.

The V call is TRBV7-8, the J call TRBJ2-4, with a weak D call TRBD2 (7 bases). V shed 0 bases and J shed 1 base, with 19 bases lying between them. CDR3 length: 19 amino acids. Germline V gives CDR1 SGHVS, CDR2 FQNEAQ. CDR3 sequence (DNA): TGTGCCAGCAGCTTAGCGGGGGGGCAAGGATTGGCGGCCAAAAACATTCAGTACTTC. It encodes CASSLAGGQGLAAKNIQYF.